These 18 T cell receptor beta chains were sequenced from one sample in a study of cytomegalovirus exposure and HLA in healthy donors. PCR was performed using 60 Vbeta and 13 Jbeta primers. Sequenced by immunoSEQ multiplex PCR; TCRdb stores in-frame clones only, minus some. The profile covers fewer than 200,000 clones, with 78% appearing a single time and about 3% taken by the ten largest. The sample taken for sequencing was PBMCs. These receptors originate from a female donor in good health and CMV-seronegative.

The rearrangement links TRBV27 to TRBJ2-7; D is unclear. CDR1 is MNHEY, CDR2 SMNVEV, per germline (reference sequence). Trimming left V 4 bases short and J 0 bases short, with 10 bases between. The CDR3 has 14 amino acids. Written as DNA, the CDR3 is TGTGCCAGCAGTTGGGCCAGAAACTCCTACGAGCAGTACTTC. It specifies CASSWARNSYEQYF.

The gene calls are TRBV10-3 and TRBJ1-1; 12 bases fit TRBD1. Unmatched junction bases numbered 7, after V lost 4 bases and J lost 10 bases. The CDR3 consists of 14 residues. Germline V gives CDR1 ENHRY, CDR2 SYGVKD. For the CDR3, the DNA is TGTGCCATCAGTGCGGGACAGGGGGCCCACTCAGCTTTCTTT. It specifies CAISAGQGAHSAFF.

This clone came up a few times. The CDR3 DNA reads as TGTGCCAGCAGCCCAGGGGCGGAGCAGGCCGGGGAGCTGTTTTTT. Amino acid sequence: CASSPGAEQAGELFF. V usage is TRBV28 and J usage is TRBJ2-2, with D possibly TRBD1 on 6 matching bases. This CDR3 comprises 15 residues. Trimming shortened V by 6 bases and J by 6 bases, and 17 bases separated the two germline ends. In germline, CDR1 is MDHEN, CDR2 SYDVKM.

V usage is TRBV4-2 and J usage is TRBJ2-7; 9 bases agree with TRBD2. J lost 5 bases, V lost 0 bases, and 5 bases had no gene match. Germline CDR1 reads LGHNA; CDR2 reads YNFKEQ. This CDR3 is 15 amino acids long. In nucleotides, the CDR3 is TGTGCCAGCAGCCAAGACGGGACTAGCCCCAACGAGCAGTACTTC. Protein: CASSQDGTSPNEQYF.

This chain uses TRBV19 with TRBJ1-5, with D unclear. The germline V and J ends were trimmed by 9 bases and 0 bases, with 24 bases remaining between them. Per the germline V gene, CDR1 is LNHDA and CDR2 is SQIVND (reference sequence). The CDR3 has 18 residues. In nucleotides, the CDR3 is TGTGCCAGGCCCGCGGAGGAAGATCAAACGTATAGCAATCAGCCCCAGCATTTT. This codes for CARPAEEDQTYSNQPQHF.

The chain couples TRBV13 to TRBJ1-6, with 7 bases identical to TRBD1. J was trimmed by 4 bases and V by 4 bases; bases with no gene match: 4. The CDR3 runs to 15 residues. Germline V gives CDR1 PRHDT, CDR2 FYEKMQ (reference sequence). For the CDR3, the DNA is TGTGCCAGCAGCTCATCACAGGGGTATAATTCACCCCTCCACTTT. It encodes CASSSSQGYNSPLHF.

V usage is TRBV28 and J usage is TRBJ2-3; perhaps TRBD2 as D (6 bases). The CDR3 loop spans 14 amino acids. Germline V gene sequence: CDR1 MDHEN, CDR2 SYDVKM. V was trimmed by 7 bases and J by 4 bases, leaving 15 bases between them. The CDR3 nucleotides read TGTGCCAGCAAATTAACGGGGGAAGCAGATACGCAGTATTTT. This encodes CASKLTGEADTQYF.

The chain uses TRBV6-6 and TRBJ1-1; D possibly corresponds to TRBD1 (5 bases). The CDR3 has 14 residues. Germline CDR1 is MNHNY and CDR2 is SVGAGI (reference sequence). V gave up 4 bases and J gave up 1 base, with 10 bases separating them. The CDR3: CASSSARENTEAFF. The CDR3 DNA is TGTGCCAGCAGTTCTGCCAGGGAGAACACTGAAGCTTTCTTT.

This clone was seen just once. The CDR3 region is CATSETVTEAFF. CDR3 in DNA: TGTGCCACCAGCGAGACAGTCACTGAAGCTTTCTTT. V usage is TRBV6-5 and J usage is TRBJ1-1; D might be TRBD1 (5 bases). V gave up 10 bases and J gave up 4 bases, with 13 bases separating them. CDR1 MNHEY and CDR2 SVGAGI come from the germline V gene. The CDR3 covers 12 residues.

The CDR3 here is CASSRLREGSYEQYF. CDR3 bases: TGTGCCAGCAGCCGTCTGCGGGAGGGCTCCTACGAGCAGTACTTC. This chain links TRBV11-2 with TRBJ2-7, with 9 positions matching TRBD2. Per germline, CDR1 SGHAT and CDR2 FQNNGV. CDR3 size: 15 residues. J was trimmed by 0 bases and V by 5 bases; bases with no gene match: 5.

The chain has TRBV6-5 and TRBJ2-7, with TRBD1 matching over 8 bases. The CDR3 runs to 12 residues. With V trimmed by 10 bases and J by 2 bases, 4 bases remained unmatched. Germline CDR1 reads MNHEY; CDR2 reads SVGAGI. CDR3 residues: CATKQGAYEQYF. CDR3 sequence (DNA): TGTGCCACCAAACAGGGGGCCTACGAGCAGTACTTC.

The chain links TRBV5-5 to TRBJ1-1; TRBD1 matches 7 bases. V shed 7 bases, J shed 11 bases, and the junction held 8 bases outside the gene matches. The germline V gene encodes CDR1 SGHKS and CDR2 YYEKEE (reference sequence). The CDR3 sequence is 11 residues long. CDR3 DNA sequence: TGTGCCAGCGGCAAGACAGGGACGGCTTTCTTT. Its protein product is CASGKTGTAFF.

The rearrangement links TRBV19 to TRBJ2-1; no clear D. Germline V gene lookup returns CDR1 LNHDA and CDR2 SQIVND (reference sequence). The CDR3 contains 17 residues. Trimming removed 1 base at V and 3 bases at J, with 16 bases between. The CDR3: CASSIVPGIENYNEQFF. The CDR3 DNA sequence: TGTGCCAGTAGTATAGTTCCAGGCATTGAAAACTACAATGAGCAGTTCTTC.

The CDR3 bases are TGTGCCTGGAGCAGTTCGGGACTAGCGGGGGGCTCGTTCGGGGAGCTGTTTTTT. Translated: CAWSSSGLAGGSFGELFF. The V and J genes are TRBV30 and TRBJ2-2; 15 bases align to TRBD2. In germline, CDR1 is GTSNPN, CDR2 SVGIG (reference sequence). The CDR3 sequence is 18 residues long. After removal of 3 bases from V and 7 bases from J, the junction contained 12 bases not matched to a gene.

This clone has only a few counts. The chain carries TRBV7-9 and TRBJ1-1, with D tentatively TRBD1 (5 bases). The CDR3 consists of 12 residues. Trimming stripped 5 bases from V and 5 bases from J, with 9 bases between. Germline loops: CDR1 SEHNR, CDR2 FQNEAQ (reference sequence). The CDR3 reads CASSLRVTEAFF. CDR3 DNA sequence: TGTGCCAGCAGCCTCAGGGTTACTGAAGCTTTCTTT.

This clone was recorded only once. This chain's CDR3 is CASRLQGRPYNSPLHF. The CDR3 DNA reads as TGTGCCAGCAGATTACAGGGGCGGCCCTATAATTCACCCCTCCACTTT. This rearrangement joins TRBV2 to TRBJ1-6; TRBD1 aligns across 7 bases. The V segment lost 6 bases and the J segment 2 bases; nucleotides outside the gene matches: 7. Germline loops: CDR1 SNHLY, CDR2 FYNNEI. This CDR3 contains 16 residues.

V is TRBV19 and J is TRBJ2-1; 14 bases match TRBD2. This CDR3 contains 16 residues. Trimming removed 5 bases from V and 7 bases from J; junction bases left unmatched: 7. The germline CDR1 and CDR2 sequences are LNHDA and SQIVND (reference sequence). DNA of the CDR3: TGTGCCAGTAGTCCGGGGACTAGCGGGGGTGAAAATGAGCAGTTCTTC. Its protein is CASSPGTSGGENEQFF.

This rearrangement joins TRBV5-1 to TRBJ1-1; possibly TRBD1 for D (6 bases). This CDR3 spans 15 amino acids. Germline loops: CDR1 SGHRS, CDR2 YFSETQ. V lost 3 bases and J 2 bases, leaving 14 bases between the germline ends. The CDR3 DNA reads TGCGCCAGCAGCTCAAAACAGGGAGTAAACACTGAAGCTTTCTTT. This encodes CASSSKQGVNTEAFF. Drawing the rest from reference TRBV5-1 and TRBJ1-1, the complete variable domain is KAGVTQTPRYLIKTRGQQVTLSCSPISGHRSVSWYQQTPGQGLQFLFEYFSETQRNKGNFPGRFSGRQFSNSRSEMNVSTLELGDSALYLCASSSKQGVNTEAFFGQGTRLTVV.